Following are 3 T cell receptor beta chains from one sample sequenced in a study of blood T cell repertoires in COVID-19. This table comes from immunoSEQ multiplex PCR, and its TCRdb copy is limited to in-frame clones, with some not included. There are 30,000 to 40,000 clones in the sample; around 80% occur only once, and around 1.6% lies in the top ten. What was sequenced was peripheral blood. The receptor set was obtained from a man aged 60-69 years with COVID-19, enrolled during active disease.

The chain uses TRBV28 and TRBJ2-2, with D possibly TRBD1 on 6 matching bases. Per the germline V gene, CDR1 is MDHEN and CDR2 is SYDVKM. The CDR3 has 14 amino acids. Trimming removed 6 bases at V and 6 bases at J, with 14 bases between. CDR3 coding DNA: TGTGCCAGCAGGTCGACAGGTACCCCCGGGGAGCTGTTTTTT. It encodes CASRSTGTPGELFF.

V and J are TRBV6-6 and TRBJ2-1, with TRBD2 identical over 13 bases. The CDR3 is made up of 16 amino acids. Germline V gene sequence: CDR1 MNHNY, CDR2 SVGAGI (reference sequence). V was clipped by 5 bases and J by 9 bases; unmatched bases: 10. CDR3 amino acids: CASSHLPTSGRPEQFF. CDR3 nucleotides: TGTGCCAGCAGTCATCTTCCGACTAGCGGGAGGCCTGAGCAGTTCTTC.

The chain uses TRBV5-1 and TRBJ2-2, with D possibly matching TRBD1 (5 bases). The CDR3 consists of 15 residues. The germline gives CDR1 SGHRS, CDR2 YFSETQ. V lost 3 bases, J lost 1 base, and 10 bases lay in between. The DNA of the CDR3 is TGCGCCAGCAGCTCGACAGTGATGAACACCGGGGAGCTGTTTTTT. This translates into CASSSTVMNTGELFF.